The clone carrying this T cell receptor beta chain occurred a few times. The antigen is not known. The CDR3 extends over 13 amino acids. Germline V gene data show CDR1 as SGHTA and CDR2 as FQGTGA. After removal of 4 bases from V and 8 bases from J, the junction contained 1 base not matched to a gene. The data were taken from a study of early T cells in non-severe SARS-CoV-2 infection. Study-level information: RNA in bulk from unsorted whole blood was sequenced, and chains were unpaired. Study-level findings and limits: Anti-spike CD8 specificities were favored by VDJdb matching, whose results missed private and CD4 specificities.

Unique molecular identifiers tagged individual cDNA molecules. TCRdb analysed the 5' RACE reads with MiXCR anew, one entry per CDR3 protein. The sample includes about 64,000 distinct CDR3 sequences, 8.8% of them seen just once. Source: whole blood, taken at baseline. The chain is built from TRBV7-3 and TRBJ2-3; 12 nucleotides agree with TRBD2. This TCR derives from an adult who was a healthcare worker with PCR-confirmed SARS-CoV-2 infection or an uninfected control (not recorded which). In DNA form, the CDR3 reads TGTGCCAGCAGCTCGACTAGCGGGAGTACGCAGTATTTT. This sequence encodes CASSSTSGSTQYF.